Sequencing of this T cell receptor beta chain was carried out in a study of cytomegalovirus exposure and HLA in healthy donors. The PCR made use of 60 Vbeta and 13 Jbeta primers. Clones were read by immunoSEQ multiplex PCR, and TCRdb kept only the in-frame ones, dropping some. The sample is made up of about 82,000 clones, and the top ten hold around 1.1% of it. For this clone: Its specificity is not known.

General study findings and limits: In a later analysis, V- and J-gene trimming of beta chains associated with a DCLRE1C missense variant, replicated independently. Diagnosis of cytomegalovirus status made by the classifier reportedly showed high specificity and sensitivity.

V shed 6 bases, J shed 0 bases, and the junction held 3 bases outside the gene matches. From germline, CDR1 is MNHNS and CDR2 SASEGT. The CDR3 length is 15 residues. The clonotype originates from a woman in her 30s in good health and CMV-seronegative. The sample consisted of PBMCs. V and J are TRBV6-1 and TRBJ2-2; 8 bases match TRBD2. CDR3 sequence: CASRKGLANTGELFF. CDR3 DNA: TGTGCCAGCAGGAAGGGACTAGCGAACACCGGGGAGCTGTTTTTT.